This T cell receptor (beta chain) originates from a study of blood T cell repertoires in COVID-19. Study-wide context: The United States, Italy and Spain were the sources of the acute and convalescent COVID-19 samples.

In the authors' workflow: Quantification of nucleated cells was approximated via reference gene primer amplification. TCRdb's table, derived via immunoSEQ multiplex PCR, lists solely in-frame clones and lacks some. V and J calls plus clone size are reproduced from that table; the DNA served to infer D and trimming. The sample includes 250,000 or so clones, around four fifths of them seen just once. Trimming at V came to 4 bases and at J to 1 base, leaving 8 bases not matched to a gene. The CDR3 is 17 residues long. The germline CDR1 and CDR2 sequences are SGHVS and FNYEAQ. Sequenced input: peripheral blood. This rearrangement joins TRBV7-6 to TRBJ2-1, with 9 nucleotides matching TRBD2. This clonotype was obtained from a man aged 45-60 years with acute or convalescent COVID-19. The CDR3 loop is CASSYSIAGESYNEQFF. The CDR3, as DNA: TGTGCCAGCAGCTATTCCATAGCGGGAGAGTCCTACAATGAGCAGTTCTTC.